Sequencing of this T cell receptor beta chain was carried out in a study of blood T cell repertoires in COVID-19. Study-wide context: Samples of COVID-19 (acute and convalescent) were obtained from the United States, Italy and Spain. Sample material is recorded as cDNA or gDNA derived from T cells, B-cell-depleted T cells, or PBMCs.

CDR3 length: 17 amino acids. Germline V lookup: CDR1 MGHRA, CDR2 YSYEKL. V lost 0 bases and J 2 bases, leaving 14 bases between the germline ends. Seattle-derived patients entered the study during active infection and were followed longitudinally. As originally analysed: Quantification of nucleated cells was approximated via reference gene primer amplification. The protocol was immunoSEQ multiplex PCR, while the TCRdb copy is restricted to in-frame clones and leaves out a portion. Clone size and the V and J calls come from that table; the DNA yielded D and trimming. The sample shows approximately 500,000 clones, 75% to 90% of them seen only once.

This receptor was obtained from a man between 18 and 35 years old with COVID-19, enrolled during active disease. Sequenced input: peripheral blood. The chain recombines TRBV4-1 with TRBJ1-5; TRBD1 is a possible D gene (5 bases). CDR3 DNA sequence: TGCGCCAGCAGCCAAGATCTCGGGGGACCCCGCAATCAGCCCCAGCATTTT. This gives the protein CASSQDLGGPRNQPQHF.